This record concerns one TCR beta chain sequence. The antigen is not known. The CDR3 extends 3 residues past the end of the read, so its final part is completed from the germline J gene. J was trimmed by 4 bases and V by 3 bases; bases with no gene match: 3. CDR3 length equals 13 residues. Germline V gene sequence: CDR1 GTSNPN, CDR2 SVGIG (reference sequence). TCRdb's table, derived via immunoSEQ multiplex PCR, lists solely in-frame clones and lacks some. The sample has about 46,000 clones, and its top ten clones hold 35% to 40%. These data come from a study of T cells in women clearing cervical HPV infection. Turning to the study itself: Cases were women with histologically confirmed HPV16-related CIN3 or worse, including a couple of invasive cancers. For cases, blood was sampled a median roughly 150 days after lesion detection, interquartile range roughly 80 to 230 days. With HLA typing for only a few women, HLA confounding remains possible.

Findings of the study overall: Controls had more TRBV6-7 (about 0.16%) than cases (about 0.11%).

What was sequenced was blood buffy coat. The origin of this receptor is a woman between 18 and 70 years old with a cervical HPV16 infection that either progressed to CIN3+ or cleared (not recorded which). The chain recombines TRBV30 with TRBJ1-2, with 9 bases lining up with TRBD1. The CDR3 sequence is CAWRGQGVYGYTF. Partial CDR3 DNA: TGTGCCTGGAGGGGACAGGGAGTCTATGGC.